Below, one T cell receptor (beta chain) is given with its context. Its antigen is not identified. RNA, at about 0.45 to 1 ug, was reverse transcribed with random hexamers. An immunoSEQ multiplex PCR amplified TCR beta CDR3 over 54 Vbeta and 13 Jbeta. TCRdb re-called the immunoSEQ multiplex PCR reads with MiXCR, one entry per CDR3 protein. In the table there are 300,000 to 350,000 distinct CDR3 sequences, around 90% of which are singletons. The data are from a study of CD8 T cells in Susac syndrome. Whole-study results and caveats: A relatively small number of individuals underwent TCR sequencing and HLA analysis.

The CDR3 spans 17 residues. Germline CDR1 and CDR2: MDHEN and SYDVKM. Trimming removed 3 bases from V and 0 bases from J, with 17 bases in between. Sequenced sample: CD4+ T cells from PBMCs. This TCR was recovered from a human donor with multiple sclerosis. The V call is TRBV28, the J call TRBJ1-2, with a possible D match to TRBD1 (6 bases). The CDR3 DNA follows: TGTGCCAGCAGTTTTCCACTCCAGGGGACCCCTAACTATGGCTACACCTTC. Encoded protein: CASSFPLQGTPNYGYTF.